These T cell receptor beta chains were read from a single sample in a study of T cells in Graves' hyperthyroidism and ophthalmopathy. MiXCR, run by TCRdb on the multiplex PCR reads, gives a single entry per CDR3 protein. Of under 300,000 distinct CDR3 sequences in the sample, less than 15% are singletons; the top ten hold roughly 15%. The specimen was blood. The receptors were gathered from a woman between 35 and 50 years old with Graves' hyperthyroidism that later progressed to Graves' ophthalmopathy. CDR3s include the opening cysteine and the closing phenylalanine or tryptophan. A D gene is named only where the DNA matches it firmly. The size of a clone is reported for some rows only, either as once, few or many, or as a class for expanded clones.

v_gene: TRBV6-5; j_gene: TRBJ1-6; d_gene: -; abundance: many; CDR3nt: TGTGCCAGCAGTTACTCGACTAGGGTTGGTTCACCCCTCCACTTT; CDR3aa: CASSYSTRVGSPLHF
v_gene: TRBV18; j_gene: TRBJ2-1; d_gene: TRBD2; abundance: many; CDR3nt: TGTGCCAGCTCGAGAACAGCGGGAGGAGGTAATGAGCAGTTCTTC; CDR3aa: CASSRTAGGGNEQFF
v_gene: TRBV19; j_gene: TRBJ1-4; d_gene: -; abundance: many; CDR3nt: TGTGCCAGTAGTGAGACGGGAGCAACTAATGAAAAACTGTTTTTT; CDR3aa: CASSETGATNEKLFF
v_gene: TRBV5-5; j_gene: TRBJ2-5; d_gene: -; abundance: -; CDR3nt: TGTGCCAGCAGCTTGGGAACAGAAATCGCACCTTACTTC; CDR3aa: CASSLGTEIAPYF
v_gene: TRBV7-9; j_gene: TRBJ2-1; d_gene: TRBD2; abundance: many; CDR3nt: TGTGCCAGCAGCTCGACTAGCGGCCCATACAATGAGCAGTTCTTC; CDR3aa: CASSSTSGPYNEQFF
v_gene: TRBV12-3/TRBV12-4; j_gene: TRBJ2-2; d_gene: -; abundance: -; CDR3nt: TGTGCCAGCAGTTATCAGGGAAACACCGGGGAGCTGTTTTTT; CDR3aa: CASSYQGNTGELFF
v_gene: TRBV14; j_gene: TRBJ2-5; d_gene: TRBD2; abundance: once; CDR3nt: TGTGCCAGCAGCCCGGGACTAGCGGGAGGCCTGAAAAGAGAGACCCAGTACTTC; CDR3aa: CASSPGLAGGLKRETQYF
v_gene: TRBV10-3; j_gene: TRBJ2-3; d_gene: -; abundance: many; CDR3nt: TGTGCCATCAACCCAGGGGACACAGATACGCAGTATTTT; CDR3aa: CAINPGDTDTQYF
v_gene: TRBV28; j_gene: TRBJ2-3; d_gene: -; abundance: many; CDR3nt: TGTGCCAGCAGCGAAGGGGGGGGCGGGACAGATACGCAGTATTTT; CDR3aa: CASSEGGGGTDTQYF
v_gene: TRBV6-1; j_gene: TRBJ2-1; d_gene: -; abundance: many; CDR3nt: TGTGCCAGCAGATCGATGAATGAGCAGTTCTTC; CDR3aa: CASRSMNEQFF
v_gene: TRBV7-3; j_gene: TRBJ2-1; d_gene: -; abundance: many; CDR3nt: TGTGCCAGCAGCTTAGGGGAACCCAATGAGCAGTTCTTC; CDR3aa: CASSLGEPNEQFF
v_gene: TRBV19; j_gene: TRBJ2-2; d_gene: -; abundance: -; CDR3nt: TGTGCCAGTAGTATTTGGGGATACACCGGGGAGCTGTTTTTT; CDR3aa: CASSIWGYTGELFF
v_gene: TRBV28; j_gene: TRBJ2-5; d_gene: TRBD2; abundance: many; CDR3nt: TGTGCCAGCAGTTTAGAGGGACTAGCGGGAGGGCGTCCGTACTTC; CDR3aa: CASSLEGLAGGRPYF
v_gene: TRBV19; j_gene: TRBJ1-5; d_gene: TRBD1; abundance: many; CDR3nt: TGTGCCAGTAGTACCCGGGACAGGGGCTATAGCAATCAGCCCCAGCATTTT; CDR3aa: CASSTRDRGYSNQPQHF
v_gene: TRBV5-1; j_gene: TRBJ1-3; d_gene: TRBD1; abundance: -; CDR3nt: TGCGCCAGCAGCCGTTTCGGGGATTTACAGGGGACCCTATCTGGAAACACCATATATTTT; CDR3aa: CASSRFGDLQGTLSGNTIYF
v_gene: TRBV5-1; j_gene: TRBJ2-7; d_gene: -; abundance: many; CDR3nt: TGCGCCAGCAGCCGAATGACCTACGAGCAGTACTTC; CDR3aa: CASSRMTYEQYF
v_gene: TRBV15; j_gene: TRBJ2-7; d_gene: -; abundance: -; CDR3nt: TGTGCCACCAGCAACTCCTACGAGCAGTACTTC; CDR3aa: CATSNSYEQYF
v_gene: TRBV5-1; j_gene: TRBJ2-3; d_gene: TRBD2; abundance: many; CDR3nt: TGCGCCAGCAGCCCAGTAGCGGGAGCCGGTACGCAGTATTTT; CDR3aa: CASSPVAGAGTQYF
v_gene: TRBV3-1; j_gene: TRBJ1-4; d_gene: TRBD1; abundance: many; CDR3nt: TGTGCCAGCAGCCAGGGGGGACAGGCGGCTTGGTTGGGCCAGAGAGAAAAACTGTTTTTT; CDR3aa: CASSQGGQAAWLGQREKLFF
v_gene: TRBV28; j_gene: TRBJ2-5; d_gene: -; abundance: many; CDR3nt: TGTGCCAGCAGTTTGGGGTGGGTAGGAGGGCCGATGGAGACCCAGTACTTC; CDR3aa: CASSLGWVGGPMETQYF
v_gene: TRBV6-4; j_gene: TRBJ2-1; d_gene: TRBD1; abundance: many; CDR3nt: TGTGCCAGCAGTGAAGTTTGGACAGGGTTCTGGGAGCAGTTCTTC; CDR3aa: CASSEVWTGFWEQFF
v_gene: TRBV6-1; j_gene: TRBJ2-1; d_gene: TRBD1; abundance: many; CDR3nt: TGTGCCAGCAGCTCGGACAGGGGCTCAAAGGGAGCCCCCTACAATGAGCAGTTCTTC; CDR3aa: CASSSDRGSKGAPYNEQFF
v_gene: TRBV6-5; j_gene: TRBJ2-1; d_gene: -; abundance: many; CDR3nt: TGTGCCAGCAGTTATCATAGGGGCAAGGGTTTTCATGAGCAGTTCTTC; CDR3aa: CASSYHRGKGFHEQFF
v_gene: TRBV9; j_gene: TRBJ2-1; d_gene: -; abundance: -; CDR3nt: TGTGCCAGCAGCGCCGAGGGACTTCCTACCTACAATGAGCAGTTCTTC; CDR3aa: CASSAEGLPTYNEQFF
v_gene: TRBV28; j_gene: TRBJ2-1; d_gene: -; abundance: many; CDR3nt: TGTGCCAGCAGTCCTAGGCCAAGCTCCTACAATGAGCAGTTCTTC; CDR3aa: CASSPRPSSYNEQFF
v_gene: TRBV11-2; j_gene: TRBJ2-2; d_gene: -; abundance: many; CDR3nt: TGTGCCAGCAGCGCCTTTCGAGGGGCGAACACCGGGGAGCTGTTTTTT; CDR3aa: CASSAFRGANTGELFF
v_gene: TRBV28; j_gene: TRBJ2-3; d_gene: -; abundance: many; CDR3nt: TGTGCCAGCAGTTTAGAAGACGGAGACTACACAGATACGCAGTATTTT; CDR3aa: CASSLEDGDYTDTQYF
v_gene: TRBV20-1; j_gene: TRBJ2-7; d_gene: -; abundance: -; CDR3nt: TGCAGTGCTCAATCGCCCGGGACGCTCTACGAGCAGTACTTC; CDR3aa: CSAQSPGTLYEQYF
v_gene: TRBV2; j_gene: TRBJ2-3; d_gene: -; abundance: once; CDR3nt: TGTGCCAGCCCTAAGGCTAGTAACGCAGATACGCAGTATTTT; CDR3aa: CASPKASNADTQYF
v_gene: TRBV3-1; j_gene: TRBJ2-3; d_gene: TRBD2; abundance: many; CDR3nt: TGTGCCAGCAGCTGGGGACTAGCGGGCCCCACAGATACGCAGTATTTT; CDR3aa: CASSWGLAGPTDTQYF
v_gene: TRBV20-1; j_gene: TRBJ1-3; d_gene: TRBD1; abundance: many; CDR3nt: TGCAGTGCGAGGGACAGGGCGGTAAACACCATATATTTT; CDR3aa: CSARDRAVNTIYF
v_gene: TRBV18; j_gene: TRBJ1-2; d_gene: TRBD1; abundance: many; CDR3nt: TGTGCCAGCTCACCTACCAGGGGGGAACGTGGCTACACCTTC; CDR3aa: CASSPTRGERGYTF
v_gene: TRBV5-1; j_gene: TRBJ2-1; d_gene: TRBD2; abundance: many; CDR3nt: TGCGCCAGCAGATACAGCGGGACTAAGACCAATGAGCAGTTCTTC; CDR3aa: CASRYSGTKTNEQFF
v_gene: TRBV28; j_gene: TRBJ2-7; d_gene: -; abundance: many; CDR3nt: TGTGCCAGCAGTTTAGGGACCGACCTTTACCGTGGGTTCGAGCAGTACTTC; CDR3aa: CASSLGTDLYRGFEQYF
v_gene: TRBV18; j_gene: TRBJ1-2; d_gene: -; abundance: -; CDR3nt: TGTGCCAGCTCATCTCCGGGAGGGGAGAAAGGCTACACCTTC; CDR3aa: CASSSPGGEKGYTF
v_gene: TRBV12-3/TRBV12-4; j_gene: TRBJ1-5; d_gene: -; abundance: once; CDR3nt: TGTGCCAGCAGTTTAGCAGGGCAGCCCCAGCATTTT; CDR3aa: CASSLAGQPQHF
v_gene: TRBV18; j_gene: TRBJ1-4; d_gene: TRBD1; abundance: -; CDR3nt: TGTGCCAGCTCACCACTAACAGGGGTTGATGAAAAACTGTTTTTT; CDR3aa: CASSPLTGVDEKLFF
v_gene: TRBV4-1; j_gene: TRBJ2-7; d_gene: -; abundance: many; CDR3nt: TGCGCCAGCAGCCATACCGTTGGGCCCACGGAGCAGTACTTC; CDR3aa: CASSHTVGPTEQYF
v_gene: TRBV11-2; j_gene: TRBJ1-2; d_gene: -; abundance: many; CDR3nt: TGTGCCAGCAGCTTTTCAACAGCTCTGAGTCCCTATGGCTACACCTTC; CDR3aa: CASSFSTALSPYGYTF
v_gene: TRBV6-1; j_gene: TRBJ2-6; d_gene: -; abundance: -; CDR3nt: TGTGCCAGCAGTGAGGGGTTTGGGGCCAACGTCCTGACTTTC; CDR3aa: CASSEGFGANVLTF
v_gene: TRBV15; j_gene: TRBJ2-1; d_gene: TRBD2; abundance: -; CDR3nt: TGTGCCACCAGCACTAAAAGCGGGAGGGGATCCTACAATGAGCAGTTCTTC; CDR3aa: CATSTKSGRGSYNEQFF
v_gene: TRBV9; j_gene: TRBJ2-1; d_gene: TRBD2; abundance: -; CDR3nt: TGTGCCAGCAGCGTAGATAAGACTAGCGGTATTTACAATGAGCAGTTCTTC; CDR3aa: CASSVDKTSGIYNEQFF
v_gene: TRBV28; j_gene: TRBJ2-5; d_gene: -; abundance: many; CDR3nt: TGTGCCAGCAGTTCCTCGGGGCAGACCCAAGAGACCCAGTACTTC; CDR3aa: CASSSSGQTQETQYF
v_gene: TRBV30; j_gene: TRBJ2-1; d_gene: TRBD2; abundance: few; CDR3nt: TGTGCCTGGACGACTAGCGGGAGTCTATACAATGGGCAGTTCTTC; CDR3aa: CAWTTSGSLYNGQFF
v_gene: TRBV29-1; j_gene: TRBJ2-1; d_gene: -; abundance: many; CDR3nt: TGCAGCGTGCCGATCGGGAGTGAGCAGTTCTTC; CDR3aa: CSVPIGSEQFF
v_gene: TRBV30; j_gene: TRBJ2-1; d_gene: TRBD1; abundance: few; CDR3nt: TGTGCCTGGAGCGAAACGGGACAGGGGATGGGGCACAATGAGCAGTTCTTC; CDR3aa: CAWSETGQGMGHNEQFF
v_gene: TRBV7-3; j_gene: TRBJ2-3; d_gene: -; abundance: -; CDR3nt: TGTGCCAGCAGCGTAGGCCCTGGGACCATTGGGCTTAAAACAGATACGCAGTATTTT; CDR3aa: CASSVGPGTIGLKTDTQYF
v_gene: TRBV7-9; j_gene: TRBJ2-5; d_gene: -; abundance: -; CDR3nt: TGTGCCAGCAGCTTAGCGGGTGGAGGGGCAGAGACCCAGTACTTC; CDR3aa: CASSLAGGGAETQYF
v_gene: TRBV7-8; j_gene: TRBJ2-1; d_gene: TRBD1; abundance: -; CDR3nt: TGTGCCAGCAGCAATGACGAATCCGGGACAGGGCGTGGCGAGCAGTTCTTC; CDR3aa: CASSNDESGTGRGEQFF
v_gene: TRBV2; j_gene: TRBJ1-1; d_gene: -; abundance: many; CDR3nt: TGTGCCAGCAGTGAATTCGGGAACACTGAAGCTTTCTTT; CDR3aa: CASSEFGNTEAFF
v_gene: TRBV2; j_gene: TRBJ2-1; d_gene: TRBD2; abundance: many; CDR3nt: TGTGCCAGCAGTGTTGGGGGGACTAACCCCAATGAGCAGTTCTTC; CDR3aa: CASSVGGTNPNEQFF
v_gene: TRBV19; j_gene: TRBJ1-5; d_gene: -; abundance: few; CDR3nt: TGTGCCAGTAGTATGGGGGGAAGTAATCGGCCCCAGCATTTT; CDR3aa: CASSMGGSNRPQHF
v_gene: TRBV29-1; j_gene: TRBJ2-3; d_gene: -; abundance: many; CDR3nt: TGCAGCGTTGAGGAACCTCCGGATACGCAGTATTTT; CDR3aa: CSVEEPPDTQYF
v_gene: TRBV10-1; j_gene: TRBJ2-4; d_gene: TRBD1; abundance: few; CDR3nt: TGCGCCAGCAGTGAGATTTTACAGGGGAAGGGTAGAAACATTCAGTACTTC; CDR3aa: CASSEILQGKGRNIQYF
v_gene: TRBV20-1; j_gene: TRBJ1-5; d_gene: TRBD1; abundance: many; CDR3nt: TGCAGTGCTGCCGGGACAGGGGATTGGGAGCCCCAGCATTTT; CDR3aa: CSAAGTGDWEPQHF
v_gene: TRBV9; j_gene: TRBJ1-1; d_gene: TRBD1; abundance: once; CDR3nt: TGTGCCAGCAGCGCCCCGGGACAGGGCCCCACTGAAGCTTTCTTT; CDR3aa: CASSAPGQGPTEAFF
v_gene: TRBV6-1; j_gene: TRBJ1-2; d_gene: -; abundance: -; CDR3nt: TGTGCCAGCAGTGAAGCGGCAGGACAGTTATATGGCTACACCTTC; CDR3aa: CASSEAAGQLYGYTF
v_gene: TRBV5-1; j_gene: TRBJ1-6; d_gene: -; abundance: -; CDR3nt: TGCGCCAGCAGCAAGGATCGGTCACCCCTCCACTTT; CDR3aa: CASSKDRSPLHF